This record looks at one T cell receptor beta chain sequence and its context. Its cognate antigen is unknown. This sample stems from a study of coeliac disease. Study information: Disease groups: newly diagnosed active, refractory type I, gluten-free-diet controlled. Study-wide findings and caveats: Lower clonality than controls marked TRB and TRG repertoires from active celiac intraepithelial and lamina propria samples. Largely private TRB repertoires meant most sequences were sample-unique.

Trimming took 2 bases from V and 8 from J, leaving 13 bases between them. The CDR3 is 14 residues long. Germline V gene data show CDR1 as SGHKS and CDR2 as YYEKEE (reference sequence). Sequenced by immunoSEQ multiplex PCR; TCRdb stores in-frame clones only, minus some. The sample has 7,200 or so clones, almost 70% seen once; the top ten hold approximately 4.3%. The rearrangement uses TRBV5-5 and TRBJ1-4; weak D call: TRBD1 (6 bases). The sequencing sample was made of lamina propria lymphocytes from the gut. The sequence was collected from a woman aged 18-35 years with active celiac disease. The CDR3 nucleotides are TGTGCCAGCAGCTTAGGGACGAGGGGGGAAAAACTGTTTTTT. Amino acid sequence: CASSLGTRGEKLFF.